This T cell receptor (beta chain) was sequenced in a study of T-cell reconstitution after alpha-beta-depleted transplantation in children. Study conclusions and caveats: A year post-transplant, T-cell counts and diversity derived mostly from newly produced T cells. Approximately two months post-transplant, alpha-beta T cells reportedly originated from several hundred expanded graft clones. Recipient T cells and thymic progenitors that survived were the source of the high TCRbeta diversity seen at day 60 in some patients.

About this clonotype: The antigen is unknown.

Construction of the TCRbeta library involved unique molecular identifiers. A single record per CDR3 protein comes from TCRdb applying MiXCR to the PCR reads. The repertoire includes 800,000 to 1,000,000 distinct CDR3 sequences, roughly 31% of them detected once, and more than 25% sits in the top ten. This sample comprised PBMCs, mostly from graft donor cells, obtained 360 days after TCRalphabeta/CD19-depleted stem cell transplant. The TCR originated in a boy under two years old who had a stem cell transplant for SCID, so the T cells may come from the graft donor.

The CDR3 region has the DNA TGTGCCAGCAGTTTAATTTTCCGGGGGGAGACCGGGGAGCTGTTTTTT. This codes for CASSLIFRGETGELFF. This chain joins TRBV27 and TRBJ2-2, with 7 nucleotides matching TRBD2. Per germline, CDR1 MNHEY and CDR2 SMNVEV (reference sequence). CDR3 length: 16 residues. Trimming took 2 bases from V and 5 from J; bases not matched to a gene: 8.